This paragraph reports one TCR beta chain. The V gene's germline CDR1 is SGHDT and CDR2 YYEEEE. V lost 3 bases and J lost 8; bases outside the gene matches: 5. The CDR3 is 13 amino acids. The data stem from a study of shared clonotypes between healthy human individuals. The protocol was immunoSEQ multiplex PCR, while the TCRdb copy is restricted to in-frame clones and leaves out a portion. This table has about 980,000 clones, 70% to 85% appearing once. The rearrangement links TRBV5-6 to TRBJ2-4, with 7 positions matching TRBD1. Sequenced sample: memory CD4+ T cells sorted from blood. Subset in this sample: CD45RA-negative fraction. This sequence was found in a man aged 18 to 30 in good health. The CDR3 coding sequence is TGTGCCAGCAGCTGGGACAGAGGGGACATTCAGTACTTC. Protein product: CASSWDRGDIQYF.